Sequencing of this T cell receptor beta chain was carried out in a study of CD8 T cells in Susac syndrome. Study-level points and caveats: The study conceded that relatively few individuals underwent its TCR sequencing and HLA analysis.

Reverse transcription of about 0.45 to 1 ug RNA was performed with random hexamers. Amplification of the TCR beta CDR3 was carried out by immunoSEQ multiplex PCR, which spanned a total of 54 Vbeta and 13 Jbeta segments. TCRdb redid the calling of the immunoSEQ multiplex PCR reads with MiXCR, one entry per CDR3 protein. This table holds 300,000 to 350,000 distinct CDR3 sequences, 92% found once. This clonotype has a single count. Its target is not known. The V end lost 0 bases, the J end lost 5 bases, and 15 bases lay between the germline ends. The germline CDR1 and CDR2 sequences are SEHNR and FQNEAQ (reference sequence). The CDR3 has 16 residues. Sequencing targeted TCR beta in blood CD8+ and CD4+ T cells. TEMRA cells were FACS-enriched, and CD8+ and CD4+ T cells were isolated negatively.

This TCR was recovered from a human donor with multiple sclerosis. The J gene is TRBJ2-3, the V gene TRBV7-9; D might be TRBD2 (5 bases). Input material: CD4+ T cells from PBMCs. The CDR3: CASSLAVRARQDTQYF. The CDR3 DNA reads as TGTGCCAGCAGCTTAGCCGTGCGGGCGCGCCAAGATACGCAGTATTTT.